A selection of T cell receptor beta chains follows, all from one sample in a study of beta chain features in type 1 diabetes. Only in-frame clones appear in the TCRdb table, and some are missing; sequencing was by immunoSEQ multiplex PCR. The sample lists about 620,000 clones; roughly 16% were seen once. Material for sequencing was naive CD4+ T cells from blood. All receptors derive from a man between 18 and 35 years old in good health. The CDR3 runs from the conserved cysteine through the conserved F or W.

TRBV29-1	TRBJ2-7	CSVGNRDRAEQYF
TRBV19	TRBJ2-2	CASSITAQEGRGELFF
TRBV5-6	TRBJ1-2	CASSLRSGYTF
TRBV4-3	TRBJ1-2	CASSHNRDYGYTF
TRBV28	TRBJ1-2	CASSYRGRGYGYTF
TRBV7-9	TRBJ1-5	CASSLEGGSGQPQHF
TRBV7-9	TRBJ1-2	CASSPLPGQGTYGYTF
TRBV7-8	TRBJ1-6	CASSVDRVRSPLHF
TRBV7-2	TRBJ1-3	CASSLLRAISGNTIYF
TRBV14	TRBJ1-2	CASSQDRTQYGYTF
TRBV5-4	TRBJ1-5	CASSLEGQRNQPQHF
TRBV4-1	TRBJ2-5	CASSLEWWGRETQYF
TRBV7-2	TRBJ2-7	CASSPRLITYEQYF
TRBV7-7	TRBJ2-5	CASSLFSTETQYF
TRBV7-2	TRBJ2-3	CASSLMGGGVDTQYF
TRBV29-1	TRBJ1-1	CSVAGVGTEAFF
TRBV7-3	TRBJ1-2	CASSLTPSNYGYTF
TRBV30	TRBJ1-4	CAWIDRSDGKLFF
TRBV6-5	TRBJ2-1	CASSYSETSVNNEQFF
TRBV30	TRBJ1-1	CAWSLTRLNTEAFF
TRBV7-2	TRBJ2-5	CASSLNRGETQYF
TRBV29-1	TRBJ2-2	CSVEWSVSRTGELFF
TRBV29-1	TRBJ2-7	CSGGRSSYEQYF
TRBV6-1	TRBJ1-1	CAGTTKVMNTEAFF
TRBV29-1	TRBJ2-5	CSVVPEHHTLQETQYF
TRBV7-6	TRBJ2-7	CASSLRSGGITYEQYF
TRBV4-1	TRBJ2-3	CASSQRGTSGSRAGSTDTQYF
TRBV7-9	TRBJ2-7	CASSLNYEQYF